This T cell receptor (beta chain) was sequenced during a study of shared clonotypes between healthy human individuals. Positively selected for CCR7, the CD45RO-negative cells used as naive CD8 cells excluded terminally differentiated effector memory CD45RA+ cells. Regarding the study as a whole: Four donors held roughly 5% of naive CD4 clonotypes in common.

Trimming cost V 0 bases and J 2 bases, with 11 bases left between them. CDR1 and CDR2 from the germline V gene are SQVTM and ANQGSEA. The CDR3 totals 14 residues. Worth noting for this clone: The antigen is unknown.

Assay used: immunoSEQ multiplex PCR; TCRdb lists only in-frame clones, some missing. The sample consists of around 700,000 clones, under 95% of them appearing once. Sequencing used naive CD8+ T cells sorted from blood. The V gene is TRBV29-1, the J gene TRBJ2-7; D call uncertain. This clonotype was sampled from a man in his thirties or forties in good health. For the CDR3, the DNA is TGCAGCGTTGAAGATTCTGACATAACCTACGAGCAGTACTTC. Amino acid sequence: CSVEDSDITYEQYF.